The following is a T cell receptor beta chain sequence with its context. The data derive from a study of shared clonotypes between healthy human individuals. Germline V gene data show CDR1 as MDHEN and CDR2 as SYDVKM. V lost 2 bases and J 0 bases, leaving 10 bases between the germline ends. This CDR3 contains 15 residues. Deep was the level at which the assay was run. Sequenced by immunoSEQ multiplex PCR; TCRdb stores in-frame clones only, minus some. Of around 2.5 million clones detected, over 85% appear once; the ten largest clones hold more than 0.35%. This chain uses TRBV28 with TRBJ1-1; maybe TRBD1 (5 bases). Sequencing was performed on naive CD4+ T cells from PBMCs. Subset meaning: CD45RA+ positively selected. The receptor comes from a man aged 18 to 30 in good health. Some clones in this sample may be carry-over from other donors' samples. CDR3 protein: CASSLTGHLNTEAFF. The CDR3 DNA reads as TGTGCCAGCAGTTTAACGGGGCACCTGAACACTGAAGCTTTCTTT.